What follows are 21 T cell receptor beta chains derived from one specimen sequenced in a study of T-cell memory formation after mild COVID-19. TCRdb re-called the 5' RACE reads through MiXCR, storing one row per CDR3 protein. The sample lists about 320,000 distinct CDR3 sequences, approximately 15% occurring once. The source material was PBMCs or a T cell subset sorted from them (not recorded which). The receptors were sampled from a man aged 18 to 30 who had mild COVID-19 (a few samples of this study predate the infection). Cell type and time point are not known.

J is TRBJ2-1 and V is TRBV7-2, with D possibly matching TRBD2 (6 bases). This CDR3 is built from 17 residues. CDR1 SGHTA and CDR2 FQGNSA come from the germline V gene. Trimming shortened V by 2 bases and J by 0 bases, and 14 bases separated the two germline ends. CDR3 sequence reads: CASSLSFSGSSYNEQFF. The CDR3 region has the DNA TGTGCCAGCAGCTTAAGTTTTAGCGGAAGCTCCTACAATGAGCAGTTCTTC.

This clonotype appeared a single time. A junction boundary mismatches the germline segment, possibly from a read error. The V and J genes are TRBV9 and TRBJ2-3, with a tentative D call TRBD2 (5 bases). The CDR3 loop spans 12 amino acids. The germline gives CDR1 SGDLS, CDR2 YYNGEE. CDR3 sequence: CAISVGGDTQYF. CDR3 nucleotide sequence: TGTGCCATCAGCGTAGGCGGGGATACGCAGTATTTT.

The chain employs TRBV12-3 or TRBV12-4 and TRBJ2-1; D may be TRBD2 (5 bases). Trimming left V 6 bases short and J 2 bases short, with 8 bases between. The CDR3 spans 13 residues. CDR3 region: CASRNGAYNEQFF. The CDR3 DNA sequence: TGTGCCAGCAGGAACGGGGCCTACAATGAGCAGTTCTTC.

The rearrangement uses TRBV6-6 and TRBJ2-5; no clear D gene. The CDR3 runs 15 residues. V lost 2 bases and J 1 base, leaving 11 bases between the germline ends. Germline V lookup: CDR1 MNHNY, CDR2 SVGAGI (reference sequence). DNA of the CDR3: TGTGCCAGCAGTTACGAGGCCGAGCGCCAAGAGACCCAGTACTTC. This encodes CASSYEAERQETQYF.

This clonotype has ten or more counts. The CDR3, as DNA: TGCGCCAGCAGCGGGGGACAGGGTGCGGAGACCCAGTACTTC. Protein product: CASSGGQGAETQYF. The chain is built from TRBV5-1 and TRBJ2-5; 9 bases match TRBD1. The CDR3 runs to 14 residues. Per the germline V gene, CDR1 is SGHRS and CDR2 is YFSETQ. The junction had 6 bases not matched to a gene; V was cut back by 4 bases and J by 5 bases.

This clonotype has a handful of counts. J is TRBJ2-1 and V is TRBV5-1; D is unclear. The germline gives CDR1 SGHRS, CDR2 YFSETQ. The CDR3 is made up of 12 amino acids. The V gene lost 5 bases and the J gene lost 0 bases, with 3 bases spanning the gap. The CDR3 DNA reads as TGCGCCAGCAGACCCTCCTACAATGAGCAGTTCTTC. Its protein product is CASRPSYNEQFF. The whole variable domain, remainder taken from reference TRBV5-1 and TRBJ2-1, is KAGVTQTPRYLIKTRGQQVTLSCSPISGHRSVSWYQQTPGQGLQFLFEYFSETQRNKGNFPGRFSGRQFSNSRSEMNVSTLELGDSALYLCASRPSYNEQFFGPGTRLTVL.

The chain uses TRBV7-2 and TRBJ2-5; D is possibly TRBD1 (6 bases). Germline V gene lookup returns CDR1 SGHTA and CDR2 FQGNSA. V lost 4 bases and J 4 bases, leaving 13 bases between the germline ends. The CDR3 is 14 residues long. DNA for the CDR3: TGTGCCAGCAGCTACCAGGGGTTTGGAGAGACCCAGTACTTC. The encoded protein is CASSYQGFGETQYF. Based on the CDR3 plus reference TRBV7-2 and TRBJ2-5, the full variable domain is GAGVSQSPSNKVTEKGKDVELRCDPISGHTALYWYRQSLGQGLEFLIYFQGNSAPDKSGLPSDRFSAERTGGSVSTLTIQRTQQEDSAVYLCASSYQGFGETQYFGPGTRLLVL.

The CDR3 nucleotides read TGTGCCAGCAGCCTAGCGGCGAATTCCTACGAGCAGTACTTC. It is translated as CASSLAANSYEQYF. The chain links TRBV7-3 to TRBJ2-7, with 7 bases matching TRBD2. Germline V lookup: CDR1 SGHTA, CDR2 FQGTGA. This CDR3 has 14 amino acids. V gave up 5 bases and J gave up 1 base; unmatched junction bases: 5.

The chain links TRBV5-4 to TRBJ2-7; D may correspond to TRBD1 or TRBD2 (5 bases each). V lost 4 bases and J lost 0, with 14 bases in between. CDR1 and CDR2 (germline): SGHNT, YYREEE (reference sequence). The CDR3 is 15 amino acids. This CDR3 is CASSTSGTGSYEQYF. CDR3 DNA: TGTGCCAGCAGCACCTCCGGGACCGGCTCCTACGAGCAGTACTTC. Looking up the rest from reference TRBV5-4 and TRBJ2-7 gives the full variable domain: ETGVTQSPTHLIKTRGQQVTLRCSSQSGHNTVSWYQQALGQGPQFIFQYYREEENGRGNFPPRFSGLQFPNYSSELNVNALELDDSALYLCASSTSGTGSYEQYFGPGTRLTVT.

This chain links TRBV2 with TRBJ2-4; no reliable D call. V dropped 2 bases and J dropped 3 bases, with 11 bases sitting between them. CDR1 SNHLY and CDR2 FYNNEI come from the germline V gene. This CDR3 spans 15 amino acids. CDR3 loop: CASSELGKVKNIQYF. CDR3 DNA: TGTGCCAGCAGTGAATTAGGGAAGGTCAAAAACATTCAGTACTTC.

There are many counts of this clonotype. The V call is TRBV7-8, the J call TRBJ1-2; 7 nucleotides line up with TRBD1. V lost 5 bases to trimming and J lost 3 bases; unmatched junction nucleotides: 3. The CDR3 sequence is 13 residues long. The germline gives CDR1 SGHVS, CDR2 FQNEAQ. CDR3 coding DNA: TGTGCCAGCAGCCCCCAGGGGGACTATGGCTACACCTTC. Translated, it gives CASSPQGDYGYTF.

V is TRBV5-6 and J is TRBJ2-1, with 13 nucleotides matching TRBD2. The CDR3 totals 16 residues. V lost 0 bases to trimming and J lost 6 bases; unmatched junction nucleotides: 3. Germline assignment: CDR1 SGHDT and CDR2 YYEEEE. The CDR3 DNA is TGTGCCAGCAGCTTGGGACTAGCGGGGGGATTCAATGAGCAGTTCTTC. This sequence encodes CASSLGLAGGFNEQFF.

The chain recombines TRBV10-1 with TRBJ2-3, with D perhaps matching TRBD1 or TRBD2 (5 bases each). The CDR3 spans 16 residues. In germline, CDR1 is WNHNN, CDR2 SYGVQD (reference sequence). V lost 2 bases, J lost 5 bases, and 17 bases lay in between. In DNA, the CDR3 is TGCGCCAGCAGTGAGGCTGAGGGGCGGCTGGGAGATACGCAGTATTTT. This encodes CASSEAEGRLGDTQYF.

This clonotype was seen a handful of times. The chain uses TRBV4-2 and TRBJ2-7; 7 nucleotides align to TRBD1. Trimming at V came to 0 bases and at J to 6 bases, leaving 8 bases not matched to a gene. CDR1 and CDR2 (germline): LGHNA, YNFKEQ. The length of the CDR3 is 15 residues. CDR3 DNA sequence: TGTGCCAGCAGCCAAGAAATCGCAGGGGGTCGCGAGCAGTACTTC. This gives the protein CASSQEIAGGREQYF.

The chain is built from TRBV18 and TRBJ2-5; D may be TRBD1 (6 bases). Between the trimmed V and J ends, which lost 0 bases and 5 bases, there was a span of 13 bases. Germline CDR1 KGHSH, CDR2 LQKENI. This CDR3 has 15 residues. The CDR3 protein is CASSPPTGTGETQYF. In DNA, the CDR3 is TGTGCCAGCTCACCACCCACAGGGACGGGGGAGACCCAGTACTTC.

The rearrangement joins TRBV12-3 or TRBV12-4 to TRBJ2-1; D not resolved. The CDR3 loop spans 14 amino acids. The V gene lost 3 bases and the J gene lost 4 bases, with 10 bases spanning the gap. For the CDR3, the DNA is TGTGCCAGCAGTTTTGGAGACATTTACAATGAGCAGTTCTTC. Encoded protein: CASSFGDIYNEQFF.

The table lists this clonotype with a few counts. J is TRBJ2-3 and V is TRBV5-1, with 9 bases lining up with TRBD2. Germline V gives CDR1 SGHRS, CDR2 YFSETQ. This CDR3 spans 15 amino acids. With V trimmed by 6 bases and J by 4 bases, 9 bases remained unmatched. CDR3 in DNA: TGCGCCAGCACCACGGGACTAGCAGTGTCAGATACGCAGTATTTT. Its translation: CASTTGLAVSDTQYF.

The sample holds a few counts of this clonotype. The chain combines TRBV7-8 with TRBJ2-2; 8 nucleotides line up with TRBD1. V shed 5 bases and J 0 bases; nucleotides not matched to a gene: 5. Germline assignment: CDR1 SGHVS and CDR2 FQNEAQ. The CDR3 loop spans 16 amino acids. The CDR3 region has the DNA TGTGCCAGCAGCCACCCGGACAGGGCGAACACCGGGGAGCTGTTTTTT. This translates into CASSHPDRANTGELFF.

This clonotype appeared a few times. V gene TRBV9 combines with J gene TRBJ2-3; 9 nucleotides align to TRBD2. The CDR3 totals 16 residues. Trimming removed 4 bases from V and 0 bases from J; junction bases left unmatched: 6. CDR1 and CDR2 (germline): SGDLS, YYNGEE. The CDR3: CASSPRLAVSTDTQYF. The CDR3 DNA reads as TGTGCCAGCAGCCCCAGACTAGCGGTTAGCACAGATACGCAGTATTTT.

V usage is TRBV12-3 or TRBV12-4 and J usage is TRBJ2-7; TRBD1 aligns across 10 bases. V lost 3 bases to trimming and J lost 3 bases; unmatched junction nucleotides: 5. This CDR3 has 15 amino acids. Here the CDR3 reads CASSFRTGGHYEQYF. Written as DNA, the CDR3 is TGTGCCAGCAGTTTTCGGACAGGGGGGCACTACGAGCAGTACTTC.

This clonotype was observed many times. The rearrangement joins TRBV12-3 or TRBV12-4 to TRBJ2-7; D might be TRBD2 (7 bases). V lost 5 bases and J 3 bases, leaving 11 bases between the germline ends. There are 13 residues in the CDR3. The CDR3 is CASSLGGGYEQYV. The DNA of the CDR3 is TGTGCCAGCAGTCTAGGGGGGGGCTACGAGCAGTACGTC.